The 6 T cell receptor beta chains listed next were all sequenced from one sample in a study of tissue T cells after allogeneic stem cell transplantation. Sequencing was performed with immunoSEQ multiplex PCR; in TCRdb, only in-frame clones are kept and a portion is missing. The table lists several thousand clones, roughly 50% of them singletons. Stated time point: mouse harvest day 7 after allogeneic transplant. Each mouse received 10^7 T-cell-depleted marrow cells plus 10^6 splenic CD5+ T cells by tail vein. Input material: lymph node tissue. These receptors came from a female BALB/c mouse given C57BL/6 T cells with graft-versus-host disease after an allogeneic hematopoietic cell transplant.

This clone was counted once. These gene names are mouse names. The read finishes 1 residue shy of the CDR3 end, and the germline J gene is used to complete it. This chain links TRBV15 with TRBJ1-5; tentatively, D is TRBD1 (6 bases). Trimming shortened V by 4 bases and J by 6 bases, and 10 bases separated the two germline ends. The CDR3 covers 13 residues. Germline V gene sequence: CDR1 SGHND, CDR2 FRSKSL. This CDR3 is CASSWGGPQAPLF. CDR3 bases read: TGTGCCAGCAGTTGGGGGGGGCCCCAGGCTCCGCTT.

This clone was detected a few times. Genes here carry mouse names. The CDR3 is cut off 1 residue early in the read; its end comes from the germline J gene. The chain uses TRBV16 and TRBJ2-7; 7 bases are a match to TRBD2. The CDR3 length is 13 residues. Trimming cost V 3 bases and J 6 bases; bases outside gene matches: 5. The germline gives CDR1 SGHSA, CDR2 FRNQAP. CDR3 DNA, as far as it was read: TGTGCAAGCAGCTTTTTGGGGGGAACTGAACAGTAC. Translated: CASSFLGGTEQY. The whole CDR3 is CASSFLGGTEQYF.

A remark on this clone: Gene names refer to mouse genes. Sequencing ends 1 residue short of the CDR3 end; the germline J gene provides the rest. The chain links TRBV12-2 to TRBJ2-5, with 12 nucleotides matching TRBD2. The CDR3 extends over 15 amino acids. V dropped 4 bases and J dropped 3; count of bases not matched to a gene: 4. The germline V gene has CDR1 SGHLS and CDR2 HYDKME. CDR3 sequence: CASSLGLGGQDTQYF. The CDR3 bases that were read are TGTGCCAGCTCCCTTGGACTGGGGGGGCAAGACACCCAGTAC.

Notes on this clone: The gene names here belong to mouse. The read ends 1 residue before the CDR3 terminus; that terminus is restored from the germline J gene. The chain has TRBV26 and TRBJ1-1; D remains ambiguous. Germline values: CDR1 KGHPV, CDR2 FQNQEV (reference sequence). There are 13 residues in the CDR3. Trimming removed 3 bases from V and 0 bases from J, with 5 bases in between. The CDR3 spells CASSLGTNTEVFF. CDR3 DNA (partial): TGTGCCAGCAGTCTTGGGACAAACACAGAAGTCTTC.

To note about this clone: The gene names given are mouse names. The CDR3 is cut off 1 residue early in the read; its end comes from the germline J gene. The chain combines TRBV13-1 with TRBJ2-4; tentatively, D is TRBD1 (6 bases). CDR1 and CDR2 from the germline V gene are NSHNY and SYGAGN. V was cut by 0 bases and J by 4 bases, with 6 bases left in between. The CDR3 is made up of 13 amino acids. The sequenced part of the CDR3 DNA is TGTGCCAGCAGTGATGGGGACAAAAACACCTTGTAC. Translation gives CASSDGDKNTLY. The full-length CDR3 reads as CASSDGDKNTLYF.

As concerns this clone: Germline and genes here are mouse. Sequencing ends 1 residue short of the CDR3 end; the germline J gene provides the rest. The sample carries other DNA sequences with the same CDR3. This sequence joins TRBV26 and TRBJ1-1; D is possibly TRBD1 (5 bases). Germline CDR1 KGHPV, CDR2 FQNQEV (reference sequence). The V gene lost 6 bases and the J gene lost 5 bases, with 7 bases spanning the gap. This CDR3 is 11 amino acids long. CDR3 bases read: TGTGCCAGCAGAGGACAAACAGAAGTCTTC. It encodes CASRGQTEVF. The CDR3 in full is CASRGQTEVFF.